This T cell receptor (beta chain) stems from a study of monozygotic twins with inflammatory bowel disease (dated by TCRdb to between 2019 and 2020). With regard to the full study: A total of 28 monozygotic twin pairs were included in the full study, comprising nine German pairs (four IBD-concordant, five IBD-discordant) and 19 IBD-discordant Danish pairs. Within discordant pairs, disease-associated traits were sought mainly by comparing IBD patients with their genetically identical healthy co-twins. Each individual had, on average, about 151 000 unique TCRalpha sequences and 181 000 unique TCRbeta sequences available for analysis.

To prepare the library, 5' RACE was applied. Preparation of each TCR library used approximately 4,000 ng of total RNA. cDNA was synthesized with SMARTScribe reverse transcriptase in eight separate reactions per sample. Unique molecular identifiers containing a 6-nucleotide sample barcode were introduced through template switching during cDNA synthesis. Amplification of TCRalpha and TCRbeta cDNA involved two nested PCRs of 16 and 9 cycles, and each PCR was followed by bead purification. Before amplification, cDNA was treated with uracil DNA-glycosylase and purified using the QIAquick PCR purification kit. The second PCR added Illumina TruSeq-compatible adapters along with sample-specific barcodes. TapeStation and Qubit were used to check library quality and concentration, and around 4.7 ng of each library was pooled. Sequencing of pooled libraries was carried out on an Illumina HiSeq2500 single-index Rapid Run using 2 x 100 bp reads and custom sequencing primers. The authors' analysis ran thus. UMI-based consensus assembly with MiGEC version 1.2.6 was used to correct PCR and sequencing errors. MiXCR version 2.1.1 was used to carry out V(D)J alignment, clonotype assembly and CDR3 extraction. Normalisation of gene usage, clonotype sharing and MAIT/NKT TCR abundance was achieved by analysing the top 1000, 10 000 and 20 000 clonotypes per sample. Diversity was computed as the inverse Simpson index with the vegan R package after downsampling to 27 000 UMIs. Paired Mann-Whitney U tests on discordant twin pairs were used, with Benjamini-Hochberg multiple-testing correction. The reads went through TCRdb reprocessing, and each CDR3 protein sequence gets one entry with no DNA. The V and J calls were determined by TCRdb, not by the authors. The sample's clone listing holds about 300,000 distinct CDR3 sequences. The ten most abundant clones make up 5.6% of the sample.

In regard to this clonotype: Its target antigen remains unknown.

CDR1 and CDR2, looked up from the germline V gene, are SQVTM and ANQGSEA. The CDR3, from cysteine to phenylalanine, totals 15 residues. The DNA sequence is not available. The study at large found these results: Fewer clonotypes were shared with other individuals by IBD patients than by healthy twins, most markedly in patients showing signs of disease activity. No single strong signal or clonotype linked to IBD turned up in the results, so the idea that one exists was not supported. Distinction between different T cell subtypes could not be achieved in the analysis. Repertoire similarity did not differ between concordant and discordant twins, which could be due to limited statistical power. Because patients received different immunosuppressive treatments, the repertoires may have picked up extra background noise and variability between individuals. IBD patients had lower TCRbeta repertoire diversity, measured by the inverse Simpson index, than their healthy co-twins.

From each donor, a roughly 2.6 ml peripheral blood sample was collected into PAXgene tubes and stored at -80 degrees C. Total RNA was isolated from whole blood with the PAXgene blood miRNA kit on an automated QIAcube, without T cell sorting. Peripheral blood from monozygotic twin pairs concordant or discordant for inflammatory bowel disease was subjected to deep TCRalpha and TCRbeta repertoire profiling with unique molecular barcoding. Smoking habits were recorded for all twin pairs, and each individual was classified as a current, former or never smoker. This TCR was recovered from a human donor with ulcerative colitis or Crohn's disease, or a healthy co-twin of an affected twin (not recorded which). The receptor chain draws on TRBV29-1 and TRBJ1-2; the TCRdb D gene call, TRBD1, has no DNA to confirm it. The sample comprised blood. The CDR3 region: CSVENLWTGSYGYTF.